This TCR beta chain emerged from a study of PD-1 blockade in classical Hodgkin lymphoma. Profiled with immunoSEQ multiplex PCR; TCRdb holds only in-frame clones, not every one. The top ten hold over 4% of the sample, which has tens of thousands of clones, approximately 90% seen once. The time point here: newly diagnosed, previously untreated cHL patient sample. Comparison relied on PBMCs that came from newly diagnosed, untreated classical Hodgkin lymphoma. V lost 5 bases and J lost 5, with 15 bases in between. Germline V gives CDR1 MNHNY, CDR2 SVGAGI (reference sequence). This CDR3 has 14 amino acids. Regarding the study as a whole: Reports described newly diagnosed patients as having lower baseline TCR diversity than healthy donors.

For this clone: Its antigen is unidentified.

This TCR derives from a human donor with classical Hodgkin lymphoma. This chain joins TRBV6-6 and TRBJ1-2; D may be TRBD1 (5 bases). Sequencing was performed on peripheral blood mononuclear cells (PBMCs). The CDR3 region is CASSQSLEGYGYTF. The CDR3 nucleotides read TGTGCCAGCAGTCAATCCTTGGAGGGGTATGGCTACACCTTC.